Below, 20 T cell receptor beta chains from the same sample are listed, as sequenced in a study of blood T cell repertoires in COVID-19. Sequencing was performed with immunoSEQ multiplex PCR; in TCRdb, only in-frame clones are kept and a portion is missing. The sample consists of 180,000 or so clones, roughly 80% of them appearing once. The sample consisted of peripheral blood. These receptors all come from a woman in her forties with COVID-19, enrolled during active disease.

This clone was detected many times. J is TRBJ2-5 and V is TRBV5-1; the D is unclear. The CDR3 loop spans 13 amino acids. Germline CDR1 and CDR2: SGHRS and YFSETQ. V was trimmed by 3 bases and J by 4 bases, leaving 10 bases between them. CDR3 in amino acids: CASSSPGGETQYF. The CDR3 DNA reads as TGCGCCAGCAGCTCCCCAGGTGGAGAGACCCAGTACTTC.

This clone was observed a single time. The J gene is TRBJ1-5, the V gene TRBV28; D is ambiguous. Trimming left V 7 bases short and J 4 bases short, with 11 bases between. CDR3 length: 13 residues. Germline V gene data show CDR1 as MDHEN and CDR2 as SYDVKM. The CDR3 DNA reads as TGTGCCAGCAACCCCCTCGGGAATCAGCCCCAGCATTTT. This encodes CASNPLGNQPQHF.

The chain uses TRBV23-1 and TRBJ1-2; D is ambiguous. TRBV23-1 is placed among ORFs of uncertain function. Trimming took off 4 bases at V and 2 bases at J, with 11 bases between the two ends. The CDR3 length is 14 residues. CDR3 sequence: CASSRGLGNYGYTF. Written as DNA, the CDR3 is TGCGCCAGCAGTCGAGGGTTGGGGAACTATGGCTACACCTTC.

J is TRBJ1-1 and V is TRBV5-4; D not certain. The V end lost 2 bases, the J end lost 2 bases, and 4 bases lay between the germline ends. Germline V CDR1 and CDR2: SGHNT, YYREEE (reference sequence). The CDR3 contains 12 residues. CDR3: CASSFVNTEAFF. CDR3 nucleotide sequence: TGTGCCAGCAGCTTCGTTAACACTGAAGCTTTCTTT.

This sequence joins TRBV28 and TRBJ1-3; D unclear. Looked up from germline, CDR1 is MDHEN and CDR2 is SYDVKM. The CDR3 has 18 amino acids. Trimming took 3 bases from V and 0 from J, leaving 18 bases between them. The CDR3 bases are TGTGCCAGCAGTTTTGGCATGCGAGGCGCCATCTCTGGAAACACCATATATTTT. Its protein product is CASSFGMRGAISGNTIYF.

The J gene is TRBJ2-2, the V gene TRBV5-4, with a tentative D call TRBD2 (6 bases). CDR3 length: 16 residues. CDR1 and CDR2 (germline): SGHNT, YYREEE (reference sequence). V lost 2 bases to trimming and J lost 8 bases, with 19 bases between them. CDR3 region: CASSFYGGVPVGELFF. In DNA, the CDR3 is TGTGCCAGCAGCTTCTATGGCGGGGTCCCGGTTGGGGAGCTGTTTTTT.

The V gene is TRBV11-2, the J gene TRBJ2-1, with D possibly matching TRBD2 (6 bases). The CDR3 is made up of 15 amino acids. Germline V gene sequence: CDR1 SGHAT, CDR2 FQNNGV. Trimming removed 10 bases at V and 10 bases at J, with 26 bases between. CDR3 bases: TGTGCCACCACCCCCCGTCTAGCGACCTTCGGGGAGCAGTTCTTC. It is translated as CATTPRLATFGEQFF.

The CDR3 sequence is CASSLDRAQETQYF. The CDR3 bases are TGTGCCAGTAGTCTTGACAGGGCCCAAGAGACCCAGTACTTC. The chain has TRBV19 and TRBJ2-5; 7 bases map to TRBD1. Germline V gene sequence: CDR1 LNHDA, CDR2 SQIVND (reference sequence). Trimming cost V 5 bases and J 1 base; bases outside gene matches: 4. The CDR3 runs 14 residues.

The chain links TRBV7-9 to TRBJ2-7; D not certain. Trimming took off 5 bases at V and 2 bases at J, with 16 bases between the two ends. Germline V gives CDR1 SEHNR, CDR2 FQNEAQ (reference sequence). CDR3 length: 15 amino acids. The CDR3 loop reads CASSPPGGFAYEQYF. The CDR3 DNA follows: TGTGCCAGCAGCCCTCCGGGTGGTTTCGCCTACGAGCAGTACTTC.

V and J are TRBV19 and TRBJ1-1, with TRBD1 identical over 8 bases. V was pared by 4 bases and J by 4 bases, with 5 bases of the junction left unmatched. The CDR3 covers 14 residues. Germline CDR1 LNHDA, CDR2 SQIVND (reference sequence). This chain's CDR3 is CASSTRQGITEAFF. For the CDR3, the DNA is TGTGCCAGTAGTACGAGACAGGGGATCACTGAAGCTTTCTTT.

V and J are TRBV4-1 and TRBJ2-5, with 9 bases aligning to TRBD1. Germline CDR1 is MGHRA and CDR2 is YSYEKL. The J segment lost 4 bases and the V segment lost 2 bases, leaving 5 bases of the junction unmatched. CDR3 size: 15 residues. For the CDR3, the DNA is TGCGCCAGCAGCCAAACACCGGACAGGGGAGAGACCCAGTACTTC. Translation gives CASSQTPDRGETQYF.

The chain carries TRBV7-3 and TRBJ1-1, with 9 bases matching TRBD1. This CDR3 has 13 residues. Germline CDR1 reads SGHTA; CDR2 reads FQGTGA. Trimming took 5 bases from V and 6 from J; bases not matched to a gene: 4. The chain's CDR3 is CASSPDRGAEAFF. In DNA, the CDR3 is TGTGCCAGCAGCCCAGACAGGGGGGCTGAAGCTTTCTTT.

The V gene is TRBV7-9, the J gene TRBJ1-1; no reliable D call. The CDR3 extends over 13 amino acids. V was trimmed by 5 bases and J by 7 bases, leaving 14 bases between them. Per germline, CDR1 SEHNR and CDR2 FQNEAQ (reference sequence). Here the CDR3 DNA reads TGTGCCAGCAGCCCGCCCTCCGGGATTGAAGCTTTCTTT. Translation gives CASSPPSGIEAFF.

DNA for the CDR3: TGCGCCAGCAGCCCTGACACTTTCTTCAACACTGAAGCTTTCTTT. This codes for CASSPDTFFNTEAFF. The chain uses TRBV5-1 and TRBJ1-1; D gene unclear. The V gene lost 4 bases and the J gene lost 2 bases, with 15 bases spanning the gap. The CDR3 runs 15 residues. The V gene's germline CDR1 is SGHRS and CDR2 YFSETQ.

This clone was seen a handful of times. This chain uses TRBV19 with TRBJ2-1, with 13 bases that match TRBD2. The V gene's germline CDR1 is LNHDA and CDR2 SQIVND (reference sequence). Germline trimming cut 3 bases from V and 4 bases from J; bases unmatched to any gene: 6. The CDR3 is 17 amino acids. Written as DNA, the CDR3 is TGTGCCAGTAGTATTGGGGGACTAGCGGGAACATACAATGAGCAGTTCTTC. This encodes CASSIGGLAGTYNEQFF.

The J gene is TRBJ2-7, the V gene TRBV10-3, with 10 bases aligning to TRBD2. With 8 bases clipped from V and 0 bases from J, the junction kept 10 bases outside the gene matches. The CDR3 extends over 16 amino acids. Germline V gives CDR1 ENHRY, CDR2 SYGVKD. In DNA form, the CDR3 reads TGTGCCATCGGGGTGAGCGGGAGGGCTAGCTCCTACGAGCAGTACTTC. This encodes CAIGVSGRASSYEQYF.

The chain has TRBV27 and TRBJ2-7; weak D call: TRBD2 (6 bases). The CDR3 spans 13 residues. The V end lost 2 bases, the J end lost 2 bases, and 7 bases lay between the germline ends. The germline V gene has CDR1 MNHEY and CDR2 SMNVEV (reference sequence). This CDR3 reads CASSLGLTYEQYF. For the CDR3, the DNA is TGTGCCAGCAGTTTAGGACTAACCTACGAGCAGTACTTC.

This rearrangement joins TRBV6-5 to TRBJ2-7; 7 bases are shared with TRBD2. This CDR3 has 13 amino acids. CDR1 is MNHEY, CDR2 SVGAGI, per germline. Losses at the gene ends were 4 bases for V and 4 bases for J; bases not matched to a gene: 4. The CDR3 DNA reads TGTGCCAGCAGTTTGTGGGAGGGGTACGAGCAGTACGTC. Translating gives CASSLWEGYEQYV.

This clone is a singleton in its sample. The chain couples TRBV2 to TRBJ2-3; tentatively, D is TRBD2 (6 bases). V lost 3 bases to trimming and J lost 9 bases, with 28 bases between them. Germline CDR1 SNHLY, CDR2 FYNNEI. This CDR3 has 18 residues. The CDR3 nucleotides read TGTGCCAGCAGTGAGACGTCGCACCCCAAACGGGAAAGCGGGACGCAGTATTTT. Translating gives CASSETSHPKRESGTQYF.

This clone appeared a single time. This chain connects TRBV27 to TRBJ2-2, with a tentative D call TRBD2 (6 bases). Germline CDR1 MNHEY, CDR2 SMNVEV (reference sequence). There are 12 residues in the CDR3. V was clipped by 5 bases and J by 10 bases, with 11 bases between them. The CDR3 DNA reads TGTGCCAGCAGTCCGGGACTCCCGGAGCTGTTTTTT. Protein sequence: CASSPGLPELFF.